This TCR beta chain was recorded in a study of cytomegalovirus exposure and HLA in healthy donors. In the case of this clone: No antigen is known for it.

The PCR contained 60 Vbeta and 13 Jbeta primers. Measured with immunoSEQ multiplex PCR; TCRdb has only the in-frame clones, and not every one. The table lists under 200,000 clones, roughly 84% of them singletons. Study outcomes and limitations: Associated with cytomegalovirus, according to the listing, were fewer than 200 TCR beta chains. Earlier analysis yielded a pattern in which most TCR beta V segments were productive about 90% or about 30% of the time. Reportedly, HLA-A and HLA-B alleles of most subjects were accurately predicted from TCR beta. CMV antigen specificity was confirmed in vitro for a few CMV-associated chains.

Germline CDR1 reads SGHTS; CDR2 reads YDEGEE. V shed 6 bases and J 4 bases; nucleotides not matched to a gene: 10. The CDR3 runs 15 residues. The gene calls are TRBV5-8 and TRBJ2-3; 8 bases align to TRBD2. Sequencing used PBMCs. The sequence was obtained from a young man in good health and CMV-seronegative. The CDR3 bases are TGTGCCAGCACCCTGGGACTAGATAGCGCAGATACGCAGTATTTT. This codes for CASTLGLDSADTQYF.